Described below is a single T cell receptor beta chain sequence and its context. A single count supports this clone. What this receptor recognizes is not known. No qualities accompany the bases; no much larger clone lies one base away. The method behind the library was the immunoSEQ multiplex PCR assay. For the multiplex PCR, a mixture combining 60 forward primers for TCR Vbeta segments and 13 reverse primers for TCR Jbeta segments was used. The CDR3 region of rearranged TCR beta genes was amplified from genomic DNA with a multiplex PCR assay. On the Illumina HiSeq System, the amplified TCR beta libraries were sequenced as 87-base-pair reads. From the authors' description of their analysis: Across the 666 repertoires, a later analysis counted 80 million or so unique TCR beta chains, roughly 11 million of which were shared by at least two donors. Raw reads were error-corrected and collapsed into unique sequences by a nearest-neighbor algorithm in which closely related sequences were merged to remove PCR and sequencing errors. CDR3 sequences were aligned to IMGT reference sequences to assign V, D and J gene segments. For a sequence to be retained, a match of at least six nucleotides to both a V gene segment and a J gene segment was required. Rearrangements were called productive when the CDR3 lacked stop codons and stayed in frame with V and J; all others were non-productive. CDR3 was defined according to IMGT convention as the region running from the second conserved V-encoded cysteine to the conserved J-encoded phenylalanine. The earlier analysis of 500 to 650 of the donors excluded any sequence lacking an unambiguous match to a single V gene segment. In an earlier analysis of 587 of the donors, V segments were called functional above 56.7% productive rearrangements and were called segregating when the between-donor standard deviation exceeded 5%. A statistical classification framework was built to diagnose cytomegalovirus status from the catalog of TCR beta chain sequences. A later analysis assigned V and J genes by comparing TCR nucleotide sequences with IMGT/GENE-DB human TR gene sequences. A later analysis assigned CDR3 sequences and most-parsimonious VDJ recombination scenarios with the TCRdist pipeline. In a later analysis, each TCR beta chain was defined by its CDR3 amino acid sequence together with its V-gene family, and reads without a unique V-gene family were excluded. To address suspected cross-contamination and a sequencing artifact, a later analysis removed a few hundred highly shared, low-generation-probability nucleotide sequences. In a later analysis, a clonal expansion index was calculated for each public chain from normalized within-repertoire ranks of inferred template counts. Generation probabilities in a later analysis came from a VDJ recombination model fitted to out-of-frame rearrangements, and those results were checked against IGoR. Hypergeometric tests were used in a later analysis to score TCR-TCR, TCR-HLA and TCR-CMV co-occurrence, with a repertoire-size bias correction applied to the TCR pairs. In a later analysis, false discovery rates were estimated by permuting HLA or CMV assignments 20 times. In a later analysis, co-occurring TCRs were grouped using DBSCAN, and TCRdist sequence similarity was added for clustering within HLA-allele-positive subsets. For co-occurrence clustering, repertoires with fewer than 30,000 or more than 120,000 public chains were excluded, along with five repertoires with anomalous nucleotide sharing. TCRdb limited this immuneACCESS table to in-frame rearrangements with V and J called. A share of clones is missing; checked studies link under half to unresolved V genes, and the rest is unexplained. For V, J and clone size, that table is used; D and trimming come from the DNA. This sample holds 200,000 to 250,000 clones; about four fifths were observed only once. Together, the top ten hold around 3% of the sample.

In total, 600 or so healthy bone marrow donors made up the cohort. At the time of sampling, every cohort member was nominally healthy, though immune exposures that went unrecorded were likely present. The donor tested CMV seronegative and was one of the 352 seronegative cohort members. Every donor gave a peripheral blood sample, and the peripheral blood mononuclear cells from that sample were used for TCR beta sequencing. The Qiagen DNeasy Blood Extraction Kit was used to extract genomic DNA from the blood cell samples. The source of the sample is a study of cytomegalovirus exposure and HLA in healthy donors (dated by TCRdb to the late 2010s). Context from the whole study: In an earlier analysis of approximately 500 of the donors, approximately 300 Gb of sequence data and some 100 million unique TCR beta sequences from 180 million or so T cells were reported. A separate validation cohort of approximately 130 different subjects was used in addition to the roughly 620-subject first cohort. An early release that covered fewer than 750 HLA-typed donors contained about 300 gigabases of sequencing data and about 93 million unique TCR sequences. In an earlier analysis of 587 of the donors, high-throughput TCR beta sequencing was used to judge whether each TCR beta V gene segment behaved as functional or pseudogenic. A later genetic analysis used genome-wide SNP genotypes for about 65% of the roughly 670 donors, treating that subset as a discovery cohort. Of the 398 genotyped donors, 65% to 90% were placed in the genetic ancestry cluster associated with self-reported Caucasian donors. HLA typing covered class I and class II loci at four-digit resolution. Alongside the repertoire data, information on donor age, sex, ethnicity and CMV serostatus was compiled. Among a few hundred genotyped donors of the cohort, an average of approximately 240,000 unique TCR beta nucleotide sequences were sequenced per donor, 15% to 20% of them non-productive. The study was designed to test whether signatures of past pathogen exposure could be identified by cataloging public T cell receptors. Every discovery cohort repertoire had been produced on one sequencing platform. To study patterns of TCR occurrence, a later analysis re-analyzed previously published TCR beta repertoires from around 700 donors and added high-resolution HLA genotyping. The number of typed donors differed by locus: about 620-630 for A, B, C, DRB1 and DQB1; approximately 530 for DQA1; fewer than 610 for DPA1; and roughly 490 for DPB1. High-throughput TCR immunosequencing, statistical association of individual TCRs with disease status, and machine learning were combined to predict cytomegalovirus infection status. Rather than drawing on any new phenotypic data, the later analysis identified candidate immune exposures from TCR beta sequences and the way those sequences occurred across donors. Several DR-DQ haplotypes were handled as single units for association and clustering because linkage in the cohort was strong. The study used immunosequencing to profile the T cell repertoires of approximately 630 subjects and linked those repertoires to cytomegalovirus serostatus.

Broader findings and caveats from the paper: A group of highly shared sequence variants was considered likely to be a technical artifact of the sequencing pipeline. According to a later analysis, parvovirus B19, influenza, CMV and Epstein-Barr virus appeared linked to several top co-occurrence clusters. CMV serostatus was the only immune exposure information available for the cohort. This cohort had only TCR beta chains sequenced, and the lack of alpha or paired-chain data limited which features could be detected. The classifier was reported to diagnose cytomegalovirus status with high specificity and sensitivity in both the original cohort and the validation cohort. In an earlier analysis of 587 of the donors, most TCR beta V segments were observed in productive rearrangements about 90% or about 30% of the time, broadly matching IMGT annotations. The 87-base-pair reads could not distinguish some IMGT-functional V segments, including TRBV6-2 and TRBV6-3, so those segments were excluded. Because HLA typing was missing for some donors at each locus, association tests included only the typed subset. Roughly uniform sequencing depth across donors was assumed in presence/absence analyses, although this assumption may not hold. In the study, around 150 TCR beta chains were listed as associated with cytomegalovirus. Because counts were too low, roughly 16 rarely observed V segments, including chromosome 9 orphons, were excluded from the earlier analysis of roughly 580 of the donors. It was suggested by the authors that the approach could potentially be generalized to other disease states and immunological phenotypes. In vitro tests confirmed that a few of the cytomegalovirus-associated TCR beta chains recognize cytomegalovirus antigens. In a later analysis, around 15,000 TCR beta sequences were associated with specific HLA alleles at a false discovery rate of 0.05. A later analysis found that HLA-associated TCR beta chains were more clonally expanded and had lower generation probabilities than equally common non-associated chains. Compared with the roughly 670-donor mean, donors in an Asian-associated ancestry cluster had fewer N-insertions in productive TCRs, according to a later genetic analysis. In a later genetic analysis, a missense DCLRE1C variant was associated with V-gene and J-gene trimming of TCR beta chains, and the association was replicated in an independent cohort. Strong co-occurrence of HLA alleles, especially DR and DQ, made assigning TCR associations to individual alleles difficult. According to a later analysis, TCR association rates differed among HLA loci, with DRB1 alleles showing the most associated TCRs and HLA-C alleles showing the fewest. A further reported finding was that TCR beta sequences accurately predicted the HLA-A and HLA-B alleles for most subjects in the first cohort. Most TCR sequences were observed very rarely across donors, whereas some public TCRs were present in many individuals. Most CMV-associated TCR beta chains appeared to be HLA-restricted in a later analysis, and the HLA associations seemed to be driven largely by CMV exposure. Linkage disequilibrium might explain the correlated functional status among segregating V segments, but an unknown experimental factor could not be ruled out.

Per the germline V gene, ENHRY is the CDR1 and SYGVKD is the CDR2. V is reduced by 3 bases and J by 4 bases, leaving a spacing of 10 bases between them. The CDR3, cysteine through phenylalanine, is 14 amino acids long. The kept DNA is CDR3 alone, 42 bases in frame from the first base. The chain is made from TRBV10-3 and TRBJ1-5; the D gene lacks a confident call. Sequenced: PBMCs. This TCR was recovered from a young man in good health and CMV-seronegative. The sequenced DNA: TGTGCCATCAGTGAAGAGGGTCCTAATCAGCCCCAGCATTTT. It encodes CAISEEGPNQPQHF.